This T cell receptor beta chain was sequenced for a study of cytomegalovirus exposure and HLA in healthy donors. This table comes from immunoSEQ multiplex PCR, and its TCRdb copy is limited to in-frame clones, with some not included. The data hold tens of thousands of clones, with about 96% observed a single time. The material sequenced was PBMCs. This clonotype was sampled from a man between 18 and 35 years old in good health and CMV-seronegative.

The CDR3 sequence: CASGTGFQETQYF. CDR3 DNA: TGTGCCAGCGGAACAGGCTTTCAAGAGACCCAGTACTTC. J is TRBJ2-5 and V is TRBV18; maybe TRBD1 (5 bases). Germline lookup yields CDR1 KGHSH and CDR2 LQKENI. This CDR3 is built from 13 residues. Deletions cut 8 bases from V and 2 bases from J, with 12 bases between.